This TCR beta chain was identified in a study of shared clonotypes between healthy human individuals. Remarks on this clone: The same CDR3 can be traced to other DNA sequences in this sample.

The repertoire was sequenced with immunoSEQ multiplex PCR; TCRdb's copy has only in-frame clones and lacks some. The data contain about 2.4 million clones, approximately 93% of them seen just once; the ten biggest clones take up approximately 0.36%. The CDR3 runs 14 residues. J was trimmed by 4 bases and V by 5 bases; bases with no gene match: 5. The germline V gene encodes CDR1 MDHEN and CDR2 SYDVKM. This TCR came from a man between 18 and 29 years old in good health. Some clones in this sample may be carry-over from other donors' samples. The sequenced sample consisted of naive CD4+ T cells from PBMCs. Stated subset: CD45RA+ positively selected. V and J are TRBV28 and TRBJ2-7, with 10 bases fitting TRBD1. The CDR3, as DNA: TGTGCCAGCAGTAAACCGGGACAGGGGTACGAGCAGTACTTC. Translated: CASSKPGQGYEQYF.